This T cell receptor beta chain was sequenced in a study of T cell repertoires in cytomegalovirus infection. Study in general: Matching HLA type, along with CMV infection, was indicated by public TCR beta signatures. General observations from the study: Of the TCR beta families, the public ones yielded a cumulative frequency that identified carriers of CMV plus the relevant HLA. Within the response measured ex vivo, HLA-C-restricted CMV-specific TCR beta clonotypes were dominant.

Comments on this clonotype: The target antigen is unknown.

Each CDR3 protein is one row after TCRdb ran MiXCR on the reads. Altogether 180,000 or so distinct CDR3 sequences are present, about 15% being singletons, with the ten largest covering 20% to 25%. The CDR3 has 16 residues. The V gene lost 6 bases and the J gene lost 0 bases, with 15 bases spanning the gap. The V gene's germline CDR1 is MNHEY and CDR2 SMNVEV (reference sequence). The rearrangement links TRBV27 to TRBJ2-1, with D tentatively TRBD1 (6 bases). The sequencing input was CD8+ T cells from PBMCs. The sequence was obtained from a human donor in good health (CMV status not recorded). Some clones in this sample may be carry-over from other donors' samples. CDR3 coding DNA: TGTGCCAGCAGCCCCTCAGGGGTCAGCTCCTACAATGAGCAGTTCTTC. The encoded protein is CASSPSGVSSYNEQFF.